Here is one T cell receptor beta chain with its context. Original analysis: Nucleated cell number was recorded as an estimate derived from reference gene primer amplification. Clones were read by immunoSEQ multiplex PCR, and TCRdb kept only the in-frame ones, dropping some. That table is the source of V, J and clone size, and D and trimming were worked out from the DNA. The repertoire consists of about 130,000 clones, with approximately 89% occurring once and the leading ten covering about 3.3%. Germline-derived CDR1 and CDR2 are SGHTA and FQGNSA. V shed 2 bases and J shed 2 bases, with 7 bases lying between them. CDR3 length equals 14 residues. This entry comes from a study of blood T cell repertoires in COVID-19.

Sequenced: peripheral blood. The V call is TRBV7-2, the J call TRBJ1-5; D uncertain. The TCR comes from a woman of 80 years or more with COVID-19, enrolled during active disease. CDR3 residues: CASSLQLGNQPQHF. In DNA, the CDR3 is TGTGCCAGCAGCTTACAGTTGGGCAATCAGCCCCAGCATTTT.